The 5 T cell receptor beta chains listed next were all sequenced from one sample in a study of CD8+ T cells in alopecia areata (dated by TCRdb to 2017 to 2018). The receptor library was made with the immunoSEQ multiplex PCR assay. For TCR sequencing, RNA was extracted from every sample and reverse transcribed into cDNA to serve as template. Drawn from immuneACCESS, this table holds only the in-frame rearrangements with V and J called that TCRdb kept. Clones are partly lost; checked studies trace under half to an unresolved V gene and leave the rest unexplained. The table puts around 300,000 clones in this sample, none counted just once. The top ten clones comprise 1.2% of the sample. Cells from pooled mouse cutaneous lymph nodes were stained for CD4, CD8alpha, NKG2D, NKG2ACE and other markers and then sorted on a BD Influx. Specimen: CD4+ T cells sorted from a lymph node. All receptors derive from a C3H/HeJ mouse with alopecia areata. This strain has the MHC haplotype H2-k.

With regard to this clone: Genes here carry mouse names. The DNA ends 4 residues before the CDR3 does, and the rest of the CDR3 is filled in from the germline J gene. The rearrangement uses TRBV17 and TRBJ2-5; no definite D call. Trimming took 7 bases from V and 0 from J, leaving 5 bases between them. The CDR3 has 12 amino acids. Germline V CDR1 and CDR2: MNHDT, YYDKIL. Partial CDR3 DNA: TGTGCTAGCAACAGAAACCAAGAC. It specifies CASNRNQD. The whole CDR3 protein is CASNRNQDTQYF.

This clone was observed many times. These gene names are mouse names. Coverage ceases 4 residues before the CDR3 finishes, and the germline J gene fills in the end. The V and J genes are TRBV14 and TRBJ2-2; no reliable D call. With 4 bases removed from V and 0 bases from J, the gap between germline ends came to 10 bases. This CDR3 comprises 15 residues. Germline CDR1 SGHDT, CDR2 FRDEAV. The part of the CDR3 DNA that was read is TGTGCCAGCAGTCACAGAAATGCAAACACCGGG. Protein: CASSHRNANTG. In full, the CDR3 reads CASSHRNANTGQLYF.

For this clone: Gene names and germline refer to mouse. The CDR3 loop reads CASGDVGTGGAEQFF. The CDR3 bases that were read are TGTGCCAGCGGTGATGTTGGGACTGGGGGTGCT. The chain employs TRBV13-2 and TRBJ2-1, with 11 bases fitting TRBD2. Sequencing ends 4 residues short of the CDR3 end; the germline J gene provides the rest. V lost 0 bases, J lost 6 bases, and 2 bases stayed unmatched. This CDR3 contains 15 residues. CDR1 and CDR2 (germline): NNHNN, SYGAGS (reference sequence).

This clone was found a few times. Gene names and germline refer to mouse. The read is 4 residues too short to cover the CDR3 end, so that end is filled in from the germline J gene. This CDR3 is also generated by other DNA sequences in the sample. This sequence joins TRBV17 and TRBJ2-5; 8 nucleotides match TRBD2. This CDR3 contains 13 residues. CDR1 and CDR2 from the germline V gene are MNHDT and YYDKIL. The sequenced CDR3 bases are TGTGCTAGCAGTAGGGGGGGGGCTGAC. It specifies CASSRGGAD. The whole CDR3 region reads CASSRGGADTQYF.

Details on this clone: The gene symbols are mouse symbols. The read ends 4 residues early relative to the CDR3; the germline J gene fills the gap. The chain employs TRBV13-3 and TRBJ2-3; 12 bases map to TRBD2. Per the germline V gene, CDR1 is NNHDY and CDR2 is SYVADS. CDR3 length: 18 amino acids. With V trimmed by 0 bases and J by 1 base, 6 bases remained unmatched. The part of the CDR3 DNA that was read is TGTGCCAGCAGTGATGAGACTGGGGGGGCGATTGGTGCAGAA. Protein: CASSDETGGAIGAE. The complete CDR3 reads CASSDETGGAIGAETLYF.